Each of the 27 T cell receptor beta chains below was sequenced from the same sample in a study of shared clonotypes between healthy human individuals. Clones were read by immunoSEQ multiplex PCR, and TCRdb kept only the in-frame ones, dropping some. The sample records 1.4 million or so clones, approximately 98.5% being singletons. Material for sequencing was naive CD4+ T cells sorted from blood. The sample's subset: CD45RA+ positively selected. The receptors stem from a man under 40 in good health.

This clone has a single count. J is TRBJ2-5 and V is TRBV18; D gene uncertain. This CDR3 comprises 13 residues. Trimming took off 0 bases at V and 4 bases at J, with 6 bases between the two ends. CDR1 is KGHSH, CDR2 LQKENI, per germline. CDR3 DNA sequence: TGTGCCAGCTCACCACCAGCCGGAGAGACCCAGTACTTC. Its protein is CASSPPAGETQYF.

V usage is TRBV5-1 and J usage is TRBJ2-7; 9 bases are a match to TRBD2. Trimming took 3 bases from V and 4 from J; bases not matched to a gene: 8. CDR3 length: 15 residues. In germline, CDR1 is SGHRS, CDR2 YFSETQ. The CDR3 reads CASSSTSGGGYEQYF. The CDR3 DNA is TGCGCCAGCAGCTCGACTAGCGGAGGCGGGTACGAGCAGTACTTC. The variable domain in full, with the rest retrieved from reference TRBV5-1 and TRBJ2-7, is KAGVTQTPRYLIKTRGQQVTLSCSPISGHRSVSWYQQTPGQGLQFLFEYFSETQRNKGNFPGRFSGRQFSNSRSEMNVSTLELGDSALYLCASSSTSGGGYEQYFGPGTRLTVT.

The CDR3, as DNA: TGTGCCAGCAGCTTACTCGGGAGAGCCAATGAGCAGTTCTTC. This codes for CASSLLGRANEQFF. The J gene is TRBJ2-1, the V gene TRBV11-2; D perhaps matches TRBD2 (6 bases). Trimming removed 2 bases at V and 6 bases at J, with 11 bases between. The CDR3 has 14 amino acids. From germline, CDR1 is SGHAT and CDR2 FQNNGV.

This chain links TRBV9 with TRBJ2-7, with D perhaps TRBD2 (5 bases). Germline V lookup: CDR1 SGDLS, CDR2 YYNGEE. This CDR3 has 12 residues. Deletions cut 5 bases from V and 3 bases from J, with 9 bases between. The CDR3 DNA reads TGTGCCAGCAGGGAGGAGGTCTACGAGCAGTACTTC. Protein product: CASREEVYEQYF.

The chain joins TRBV7-2 to TRBJ2-7; D may be TRBD1 (6 bases). The CDR3 has 15 amino acids. V lost 1 base to trimming and J lost 6 bases, with 16 bases between them. Germline values: CDR1 SGHTA, CDR2 FQGNSA. The CDR3 region is CASSLVGTTPGEQYF. CDR3 DNA sequence: TGTGCCAGCAGCTTAGTCGGGACAACCCCCGGCGAGCAGTACTTC.

The chain has TRBV11-3 and TRBJ2-3, with D hard to call. Germline CDR1 reads SGHNT; CDR2 reads YENEEA. There are 15 residues in the CDR3. V was shortened by 3 bases and J by 0 bases, with 10 bases between the two germline ends. The CDR3 loop is CASSFGPPSTDTQYF. CDR3 DNA: TGTGCCAGCAGCTTCGGACCCCCTAGCACAGATACGCAGTATTTT.

The V gene is TRBV10-3, the J gene TRBJ2-5; D is possibly TRBD1 (5 bases). Trimming took off 0 bases at V and 4 bases at J, with 12 bases between the two ends. The CDR3 contains 15 residues. Germline assignment: CDR1 ENHRY and CDR2 SYGVKD. The CDR3 DNA follows: TGTGCCATCAGTGAGTCGAAAGGGGCTCTAGAGACCCAGTACTTC. This translates into CAISESKGALETQYF.

The V call is TRBV9, the J call TRBJ2-5; D unresolved. CDR3 length: 13 residues. Germline-derived CDR1 and CDR2 are SGDLS and YYNGEE. The V gene lost 0 bases and the J gene lost 7 bases, with 10 bases spanning the gap. CDR3 nucleotides: TGTGCCAGCAGCGTAGGTCCGGGCTTGACCCAGTACTTC. Translating gives CASSVGPGLTQYF. Based on the CDR3 plus reference TRBV9 and TRBJ2-5, the full variable domain is DSGVTQTPKHLITATGQRVTLRCSPRSGDLSVYWYQQSLDQGLQFLIQYYNGEERAKGNILERFSAQQFPDLHSELNLSSLELGDSALYFCASSVGPGLTQYFGPGTRLLVL.

This chain links TRBV5-4 with TRBJ2-3, with TRBD1 matching over 9 bases. The V and J ends lost 3 bases and 4 bases, in that order; junction bases with no gene match: 9. This CDR3 spans 16 amino acids. CDR1 and CDR2 (germline): SGHNT, YYREEE (reference sequence). CDR3 coding DNA: TGTGCCAGCAGCTGGGGGAGGGGACAGGGTCCAGATACGCAGTATTTT. Protein sequence: CASSWGRGQGPDTQYF. The full variable domain, its missing parts supplied by reference TRBV5-4 and TRBJ2-3, is ETGVTQSPTHLIKTRGQQVTLRCSSQSGHNTVSWYQQALGQGPQFIFQYYREEENGRGNFPPRFSGLQFPNYSSELNVNALELDDSALYLCASSWGRGQGPDTQYFGPGTRLTVL.

This chain links TRBV20-1 with TRBJ1-1; no firm D call. Trimming took off 3 bases at V and 11 bases at J, with 10 bases between the two ends. The CDR3 runs 10 residues. Looked up from germline, CDR1 is DFQATT and CDR2 is SNEGSKA (reference sequence). CDR3 protein: CSASSAGAFF. CDR3 in DNA: TGCAGTGCTAGTTCAGCAGGCGCTTTCTTT.

The rearrangement uses TRBV28 and TRBJ2-1; D not resolved. From germline, CDR1 is MDHEN and CDR2 SYDVKM. Trimming stripped 9 bases from V and 9 bases from J, with 15 bases between. This CDR3 contains 12 residues. The DNA of the CDR3 is TGTGCCAGTTCACTGCCTGGATCTGAGCAGTTCTTC. Translating it yields CASSLPGSEQFF. Using reference TRBV28 and TRBJ2-1 for the parts outside the CDR3, the full variable domain is DVKVTQSSRYLVKRTGEKVFLECVQDMDHENMFWYRQDPGLGLRLIYFSYDVKMKEKGDIPEGYSVSREKKERFSLILESASTNQTSMYLCASSLPGSEQFFGPGTRLTVL.

The rearrangement joins TRBV29-1 to TRBJ1-2; D gene unclear. Germline values: CDR1 SQVTM, CDR2 ANQGSEA. With 4 bases removed from V and 5 bases from J, the gap between germline ends came to 8 bases. This CDR3 is built from 11 residues. CDR3 protein: CSVGDTYGYTF. In DNA, the CDR3 is TGCAGCGTTGGAGACACATATGGCTACACCTTC.

The chain carries TRBV9 and TRBJ2-7; 7 bases line up with TRBD2. The CDR3 totals 15 residues. The V gene end was trimmed by 2 bases and the J gene end by 3 bases; junction bases not matched to a gene: 8. Germline V lookup: CDR1 SGDLS, CDR2 YYNGEE. Here the CDR3 reads CASSVRGSGGYEQYF. The CDR3, as DNA: TGTGCCAGCAGCGTCCGCGGGTCGGGGGGCTACGAGCAGTACTTC. Filled out from reference TRBV9 and TRBJ2-7, the complete variable domain reads DSGVTQTPKHLITATGQRVTLRCSPRSGDLSVYWYQQSLDQGLQFLIQYYNGEERAKGNILERFSAQQFPDLHSELNLSSLELGDSALYFCASSVRGSGGYEQYFGPGTRLTVT.

The chain is built from TRBV29-1 and TRBJ2-3; D assignment may be TRBD1 or TRBD2 (6 bases each). V was trimmed by 7 bases and J by 6 bases, leaving 14 bases between them. CDR1 is SQVTM, CDR2 ANQGSEA, per germline. This CDR3 contains 12 residues. CDR3 sequence: CSARGGSDTQYF. CDR3 DNA sequence: TGCAGCGCCCGAGGGGGGAGTGATACGCAGTATTTT.

V usage is TRBV2 and J usage is TRBJ1-3; 10 nucleotides match TRBD1. J gave up 7 bases and V 7 bases, and 7 bases lay outside the gene matches. The CDR3 consists of 14 residues. CDR1 is SNHLY, CDR2 FYNNEI, per germline. The CDR3 DNA reads TGTGCCAGCACCCAGGACAGGGGGGACAACACCATATATTTT. Protein: CASTQDRGDNTIYF.

This rearrangement joins TRBV5-1 to TRBJ2-5; the D gene could be TRBD1 or TRBD2 (7 bases each). The V end lost 4 bases, the J end lost 3 bases, and 13 bases lay between the germline ends. The CDR3 sequence is 14 residues long. From germline, CDR1 is SGHRS and CDR2 YFSETQ. CDR3 sequence reads: CASSPSGTEETQYF. CDR3 DNA sequence: TGCGCCAGCAGCCCAAGCGGGACAGAAGAGACCCAGTACTTC.

V and J are TRBV5-1 and TRBJ2-1, with 8 bases identical to TRBD1. CDR3 size: 14 residues. Per the germline V gene, CDR1 is SGHRS and CDR2 is YFSETQ. V dropped 5 bases and J dropped 9; count of bases not matched to a gene: 10. The CDR3 DNA sequence: TGCGCCAGCAGATCGGACAGGGCTCACACTGAGCAGTTCTTC. It is translated as CASRSDRAHTEQFF.

Note on this clone: The sample carries other DNA sequences with the same CDR3. This chain uses TRBV15 with TRBJ2-1; maybe TRBD1 (5 bases). The CDR3 has 13 amino acids. Germline lookup yields CDR1 LNHNV and CDR2 YYDKDF (reference sequence). V gave up 1 base and J gave up 4 bases, with 5 bases separating them. CDR3 in amino acids: CATSRGQYNEQFF. The CDR3 nucleotides read TGTGCCACCAGCAGAGGACAGTACAATGAGCAGTTCTTC.

V and J are TRBV5-4 and TRBJ2-3, with TRBD2 as a possible D gene (6 bases). Trimming pared 2 bases from V and 2 bases from J, leaving 12 bases between. Looked up from germline, CDR1 is SGHNT and CDR2 is YYREEE (reference sequence). The CDR3 is made up of 15 amino acids. The CDR3 region has the DNA TGTGCCAGCAGCTTCGGGACTGATTTCACAGATACGCAGTATTTT. Amino acid sequence: CASSFGTDFTDTQYF.

CDR3 in amino acids: CASSLRRDPRSGDTQYF. Here the CDR3 DNA reads TGTGCCAGCAGCTTAAGGCGGGACCCACGGTCTGGAGATACGCAGTATTTT. The V and J genes are TRBV5-5 and TRBJ2-3, with D perhaps matching TRBD2 (6 bases). The V gene's germline CDR1 is SGHKS and CDR2 YYEKEE (reference sequence). This CDR3 is 17 amino acids long. Deletions cut 2 bases from V and 5 bases from J, with 21 bases between.

V usage is TRBV7-6 and J usage is TRBJ1-2; TRBD1 might be the D (5 bases). The CDR3 spans 13 residues. Trimming took off 5 bases at V and 1 base at J, with 8 bases between the two ends. Germline-derived CDR1 and CDR2 are SGHVS and FNYEAQ. The CDR3: CASSPRGNYGYTF. The CDR3 DNA is TGTGCCAGCAGCCCAAGGGGTAACTATGGCTACACCTTC.

The gene calls are TRBV5-1 and TRBJ2-3; TRBD2 matches 9 bases. Germline trimming cut 0 bases from V and 6 bases from J; bases unmatched to any gene: 5. The CDR3 extends over 15 amino acids. Germline V gives CDR1 SGHRS, CDR2 YFSETQ. This CDR3 reads CASSLASGISDTQYF. In nucleotides, the CDR3 is TGCGCCAGCAGCTTGGCTAGCGGGATATCGGATACGCAGTATTTT.

The chain uses TRBV10-1 and TRBJ2-3; no reliable D call. This CDR3 has 13 residues. V lost 3 bases and J 6 bases, leaving 10 bases between the germline ends. Germline-derived CDR1 and CDR2 are WNHNN and SYGVQD (reference sequence). CDR3 sequence reads: CASSDPSPDTQYF. Here the CDR3 DNA reads TGCGCCAGCAGTGATCCCTCTCCGGATACGCAGTATTTT.

The gene calls are TRBV14 and TRBJ1-2, with a possible D match to TRBD1 (6 bases). From germline, CDR1 is SGHDN and CDR2 FVKESK. V was cut by 4 bases and J by 2 bases, with 11 bases left in between. The CDR3 covers 14 residues. The CDR3 is CASSLKGQNYGYTF. In nucleotides, the CDR3 is TGTGCCAGCAGCCTTAAAGGACAGAACTATGGCTACACCTTC. Full variable domain (outside the CDR3, taken from reference TRBV14 and TRBJ1-2): EAGVTQFPSHSVIEKGQTVTLRCDPISGHDNLYWYRRVMGKEIKFLLHFVKESKQDESGMPNNRFLAERTGGTYSTLKVQPAELEDSGVYFCASSLKGQNYGYTFGSGTRLTVV.

The gene calls are TRBV19 and TRBJ1-1; TRBD1 aligns across 8 bases. The trim removed 9 bases at V and 1 base at J, leaving 10 bases unmatched. Germline lookup yields CDR1 LNHDA and CDR2 SQIVND (reference sequence). CDR3 length: 15 residues. The CDR3 loop is CASQSQGQGNTEAFF. The CDR3, as DNA: TGTGCCAGCCAGAGTCAAGGACAGGGGAACACTGAAGCTTTCTTT. Looking up the rest from reference TRBV19 and TRBJ1-1 gives the full variable domain: DGGITQSPKYLFRKEGQNVTLSCEQNLNHDAMYWYRQDPGQGLRLIYYSQIVNDFQKGDIAEGYSVSREKKESFPLTVTSAQKNPTAFYLCASQSQGQGNTEAFFGQGTRLTVV.

The chain links TRBV5-4 to TRBJ2-5; D is undetermined. V was clipped by 4 bases and J by 1 base, with 14 bases between them. This CDR3 has 15 residues. Germline CDR1 SGHNT, CDR2 YYREEE (reference sequence). The CDR3 is CASSHSTVAQETQYF. In DNA form, the CDR3 reads TGTGCCAGCAGCCACAGTACGGTAGCCCAAGAGACCCAGTACTTC.

This chain uses TRBV7-6 with TRBJ2-3; possibly TRBD2 for D (6 bases). V dropped 1 base and J dropped 5 bases, with 13 bases sitting between them. Germline V CDR1 and CDR2: SGHVS, FNYEAQ. The CDR3 totals 15 residues. The CDR3 DNA reads TGTGCCAGCAGCTTAGTGGGCGGGAAAGGAGATACGCAGTATTTT. This gives the protein CASSLVGGKGDTQYF.